Listed below are T cell receptor beta chains from one sample, sequenced in a study of cytomegalovirus exposure and HLA in healthy donors. The assay was immunoSEQ multiplex PCR, and TCRdb's table has in-frame clones only and misses some. The repertoire holds about 200,000 clones, with around four fifths as singletons. Material: PBMCs. The receptors originated from a male donor in good health and CMV-seronegative. CDR3s include the opening cysteine and the closing phenylalanine or tryptophan. The D gene is left open where the match is weak. Clone size appears in some rows only: once, few, many, or a class for an expanded clone.

D,J,size,V,CDR3,DNA
TRBD1,TRBJ1-1,-,TRBV9,CASSNSPQGYTEAFF,TGTGCCAGCAGCAATAGCCCACAGGGGTACACTGAAGCTTTCTTT
-,TRBJ1-3,-,TRBV6-1,CASSRGNTIYF,TGTGCCAGCAGTCGTGGAAACACCATATATTTT
-,TRBJ2-7,-,TRBV6-5,CASSLGRYYEQYF,TGTGCCAGCAGTCTCGGCAGGTACTACGAGCAGTACTTC
-,TRBJ1-5,-,TRBV9,CASSPHGGNQPQHF,TGTGCCAGCAGCCCCCATGGGGGGAATCAGCCCCAGCATTTT
-,TRBJ2-1,-,TRBV7-3,CASSLTFDEQFF,TGTGCCAGCAGCTTAACGTTCGATGAGCAGTTCTTC
TRBD2,TRBJ2-1,-,TRBV5-4,CASSLGLAGGSYNEQFF,TGTGCCAGCAGCCTAGGACTAGCGGGAGGATCTTACAATGAGCAGTTCTTC
TRBD1,TRBJ1-2,once,TRBV7-8,CASSHGQVKYGYTF,TGTGCCAGCAGTCACGGACAGGTGAAGTATGGCTACACCTTC
TRBD1,TRBJ2-7,once,TRBV25-1,CASSESGTGYEQYF,TGTGCCAGCAGTGAATCGGGGACAGGGTACGAGCAGTACTTC
-,TRBJ2-7,few,TRBV19,CASSIGQVNEQYF,TGTGCCAGTAGTATTGGTCAGGTAAACGAGCAGTACTTC
-,TRBJ2-2,-,TRBV7-9,CASSQGRGRATGELFF,TGTGCCAGCAGCCAAGGCAGGGGTCGGGCCACCGGGGAGCTGTTTTTT
-,TRBJ1-2,-,TRBV30,CAWSRGGRDGYTF,TGTGCCTGGAGTCGAGGGGGAAGGGATGGCTACACCTTC
-,TRBJ1-5,once,TRBV7-6,CASSLRRDQPQHF,TGTGCCAGCAGCTTACGCAGGGATCAGCCCCAGCATTTT
-,TRBJ1-2,-,TRBV27,CASSLSGSEDGYTF,TGTGCCAGCAGTTTATCAGGCAGTGAGGATGGCTACACCTTC
-,TRBJ2-1,-,TRBV19,CASSNAPSSYNEQFF,TGTGCCAGTAGTAACGCCCCCTCGAGTTACAATGAGCAGTTCTTC
-,TRBJ2-3,-,TRBV29-1,CSSRGFADTQYF,TGCAGCTCACGGGGGTTCGCGGATACGCAGTATTTT
TRBD1,TRBJ1-4,-,TRBV14,CASSRSTGLNEKLFF,TGTGCCAGCAGCCGTTCGACAGGGCTTAATGAAAAACTGTTTTTT
-,TRBJ1-1,few,TRBV5-4,CASSFRFAEAFF,TGTGCCAGCAGCTTCCGGTTTGCTGAAGCTTTCTTT
-,TRBJ2-1,-,TRBV5-1,CASSQGGGSYNEQFF,TGCGCCAGCAGCCAAGGGGGGGGGTCCTACAATGAGCAGTTCTTC
-,TRBJ1-1,-,TRBV16,CASSQSEVLVAFF,TGTGCCAGCAGCCAATCGGAGGTTTTAGTAGCTTTCTTT
-,TRBJ2-5,-,TRBV7-2,CASSYRDLAWETQYF,TGTGCCAGCAGCTACAGAGATCTAGCTTGGGAGACCCAGTACTTC
-,TRBJ2-1,few,TRBV7-2,CASSLGVLTSLSMEQFF,TGTGCCAGCAGCTTAGGGGTGTTGACAAGCCTGTCAATGGAGCAGTTCTTC
TRBD1,TRBJ1-2,-,TRBV7-9,CASSPRQGAYGYTF,TGTGCCAGCAGCCCCAGACAGGGGGCCTATGGCTACACCTTC
-,TRBJ2-7,-,TRBV28,CASMRQGTPYEQYF,TGTGCCAGCATGAGGCAGGGGACCCCCTACGAGCAGTACTTC
-,TRBJ2-7,-,TRBV11-3,CASSLDAGYEQYF,TGTGCCAGCAGCTTAGATGCCGGTTACGAGCAGTACTTC
-,TRBJ2-3,-,TRBV25-1,CASSDPNTQYF,TGTGCCAGCAGTGATCCAAATACGCAGTATTTT
TRBD1,TRBJ2-1,-,TRBV12-5,CASGTGTGKNEQFF,TGTGCTAGTGGTACCGGGACAGGGAAGAATGAGCAGTTCTTC
TRBD1,TRBJ2-7,-,TRBV19,CASSRGQGTGYEQYF,TGTGCCAGTAGTCGGGGACAGGGAACCGGCTACGAGCAGTACTTC
-,TRBJ2-2,-,TRBV5-4,CASSSPPGTGELFF,TGTGCCAGCAGCTCCCCTCCGGGCACCGGGGAGCTGTTTTTT
-,TRBJ1-4,few,TRBV4-1,CASSQGDRLKWEKLFF,TGCGCCAGCAGCCAAGGAGACAGGTTGAAGTGGGAAAAACTGTTTTTT
-,TRBJ2-3,-,TRBV19,CASSQSRVDTQYF,TGTGCCAGTAGCCAGAGCCGGGTAGATACGCAGTATTTT
-,TRBJ2-7,once,TRBV10-2,CAAGQTGPEQYF,TGCGCCGCGGGACAGACAGGTCCCGAGCAGTACTTC